Here is one TCR beta chain with its context. Its target is unknown. Making TCR cDNA involved 5'RACE template switching, which added UMIs and a universal primer site. TCRdb independently ran MiXCR on the 5' RACE reads; one entry per CDR3 protein. Seen here are 150,000 to 200,000 distinct CDR3 sequences, roughly a tenth observed once, and the top ten hold 35% to 40%. These data belong to a study of T cells after yellow fever vaccination. Across the study: Fractions with few cells were prepared using SMART-Seq v4 Ultra Low Input.

The study's findings and limits: Booster sampling recovered most clones from primary vaccination (approximately 96% CD4, roughly 88% CD8). The study noted that FACS-sorted repertoires could contain abundant clonotypes contaminating from the bulk population.

The trim removed 3 bases at V and 7 bases at J, leaving 15 bases unmatched. Per germline, CDR1 LNHDA and CDR2 SQIVND (reference sequence). This CDR3 has 18 residues. The receptor was derived from a man between 18 and 29 years old who received the YFV17D yellow fever vaccine. The chain recombines TRBV19 with TRBJ2-2; 9 positions match TRBD2. Sample: CD8+ T cells sorted from PBMCs, taken 45 days after the yellow fever booster vaccination. The CDR3 protein is CASSILKKRGADHGELFF. The CDR3 coding sequence is TGTGCCAGTAGTATTCTCAAAAAGCGGGGGGCAGACCACGGGGAGCTGTTTTTT.